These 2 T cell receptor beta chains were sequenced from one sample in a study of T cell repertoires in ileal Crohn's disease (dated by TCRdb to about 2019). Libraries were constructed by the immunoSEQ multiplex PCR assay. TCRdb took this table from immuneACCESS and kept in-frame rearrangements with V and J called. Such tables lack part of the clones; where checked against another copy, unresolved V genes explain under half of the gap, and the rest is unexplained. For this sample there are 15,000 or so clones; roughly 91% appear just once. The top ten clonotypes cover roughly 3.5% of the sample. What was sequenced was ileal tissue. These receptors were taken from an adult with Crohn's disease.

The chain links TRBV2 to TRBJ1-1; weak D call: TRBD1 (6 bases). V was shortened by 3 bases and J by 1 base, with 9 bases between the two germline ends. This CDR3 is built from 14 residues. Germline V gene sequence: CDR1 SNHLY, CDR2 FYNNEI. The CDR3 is CASSDRGRNTEAFF. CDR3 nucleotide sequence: TGTGCCAGCAGTGACAGGGGTCGGAACACTGAAGCTTTCTTT. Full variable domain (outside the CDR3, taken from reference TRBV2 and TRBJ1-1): EPEVTQTPSHQVTQMGQEVILRCVPISNHLYFYWYRQILGQKVEFLVSFYNNEISEKSEIFDDQFSVERPDGSNFTLKIRSTKLEDSAMYFCASSDRGRNTEAFFGQGTRLTVV.

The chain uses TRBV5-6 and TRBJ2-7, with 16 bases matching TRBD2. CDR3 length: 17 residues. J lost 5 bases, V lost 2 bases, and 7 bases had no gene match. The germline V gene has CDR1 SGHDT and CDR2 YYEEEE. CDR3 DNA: TGTGCCAGCAGCTTAGGGGGACTAGCGGGGGGGCGAAACGAGCAGTACTTC. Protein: CASSLGGLAGGRNEQYF.